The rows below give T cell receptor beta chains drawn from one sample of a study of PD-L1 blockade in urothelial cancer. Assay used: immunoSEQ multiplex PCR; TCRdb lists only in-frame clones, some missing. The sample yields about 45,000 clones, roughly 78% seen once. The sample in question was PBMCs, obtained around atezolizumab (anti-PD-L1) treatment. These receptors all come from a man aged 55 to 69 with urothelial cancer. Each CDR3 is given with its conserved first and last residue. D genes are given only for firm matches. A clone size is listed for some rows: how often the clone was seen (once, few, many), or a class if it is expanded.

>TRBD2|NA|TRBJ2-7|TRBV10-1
TGCGCCAGCAGTGATACTAGCGGGATGTCTTACGAGCAGTACTTC
CASSDTSGMSYEQYF
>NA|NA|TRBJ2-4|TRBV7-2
TGTGCCAGCAGCTTTGGCGGATTACTAGCCAAAAACATTCAGTACTTC
CASSFGGLLAKNIQYF
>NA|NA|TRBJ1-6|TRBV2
TGTGCCAGCAGTGGGACAGATAATTCACCCCTCCACTTT
CASSGTDNSPLHF
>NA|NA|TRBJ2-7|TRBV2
TGTGCCAGCTCAGTTATGGCCACCTACGAGCAGTACTTC
CASSVMATYEQYF
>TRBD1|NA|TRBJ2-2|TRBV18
TGTGCCAGCTCACCGGGACAGTTCACCGGGGAGCTGTTTTTT
CASSPGQFTGELFF
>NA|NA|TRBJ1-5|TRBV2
TGTGCCAGCAGCAAGGACAGTGGGGAACAGCCCCAGCATTTT
CASSKDSGEQPQHF
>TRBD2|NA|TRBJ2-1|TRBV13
TGTGCCAGCAGCCCTTTCGCGGGGGAGAGCTCCTACAATGAGCAGTTCTTC
CASSPFAGESSYNEQFF
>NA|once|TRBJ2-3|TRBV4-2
TGTGCCAGCAGCCAAGATGATGAGGGGGGGGATACGCAGTATTTT
CASSQDDEGGDTQYF
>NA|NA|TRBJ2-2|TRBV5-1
TGCGCCAGCACTCCGTCGAACACCGGGGAGCTGTTTTTT
CASTPSNTGELFF
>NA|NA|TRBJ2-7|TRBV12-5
TGTGCTAGTGGTTTGGTACGACCGGGGGTGAACGAGCAGTACTTC
CASGLVRPGVNEQYF
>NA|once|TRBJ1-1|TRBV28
TGTGCCAGCAGTTTAATACGGGAGAACACTGAAGCTTTCTTT
CASSLIRENTEAFF
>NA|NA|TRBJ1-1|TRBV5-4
TGTGCCGACGGAACAGTCGCCACGGGGGCTGAAGCTTTCTTT
CADGTVATGAEAFF
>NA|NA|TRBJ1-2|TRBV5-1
TGCGCCAGCAGCAGGACAGAAACTAACTATGGCTACACCTTC
CASSRTETNYGYTF
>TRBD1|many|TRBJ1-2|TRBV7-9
TGTGCCAGCAGCCCGCTGGGGACAGGGGGCCGCTACACCTTC
CASSPLGTGGRYTF
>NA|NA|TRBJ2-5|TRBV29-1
TGCAGCGTTGAAGGTGGCGGGTGGTACCAAGAGACCCAGTACTTC
CSVEGGGWYQETQYF
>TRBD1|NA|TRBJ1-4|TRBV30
TGTGCCTGCCGGACAGGGGTCAATGAAAAACTGTTTTTT
CACRTGVNEKLFF
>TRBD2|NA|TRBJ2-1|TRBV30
TGTGCCTGTGGACTAGCGGGAGTTACTGAGCAGTTCTTC
CACGLAGVTEQFF
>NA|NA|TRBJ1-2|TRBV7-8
TGTGCCAGCAGCTTACGACAGTTAGGAGATGGCTACACCTTC
CASSLRQLGDGYTF
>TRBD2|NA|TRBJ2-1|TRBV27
TGTGCCAGCAGCCCCGGACTAGCGTTCTACAATGAGCAGTTCTTC
CASSPGLAFYNEQFF
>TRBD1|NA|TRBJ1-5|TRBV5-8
TGTGCCAGCAGCTTCGGGACAGGGGTCGGCAATCAGCCCCAGCATTTT
CASSFGTGVGNQPQHF
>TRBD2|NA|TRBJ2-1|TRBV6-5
TGTGCCAGCAGTCCCGGGACTAGCGAGCAGTTCTTC
CASSPGTSEQFF
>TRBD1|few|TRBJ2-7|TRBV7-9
TGTGCCAGCAGCCAGGACAGGAGCCCCTACGAGCAGTACTTC
CASSQDRSPYEQYF
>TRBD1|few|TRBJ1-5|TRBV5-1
TGCGCCAGCAGCTTAGGGACAGGGAGCAATCAGCCCCAGCATTTT
CASSLGTGSNQPQHF
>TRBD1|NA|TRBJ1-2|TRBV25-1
TGTGCCAGCAGATCCGGGACAGGGACTGGAGGCTACACCTTC
CASRSGTGTGGYTF